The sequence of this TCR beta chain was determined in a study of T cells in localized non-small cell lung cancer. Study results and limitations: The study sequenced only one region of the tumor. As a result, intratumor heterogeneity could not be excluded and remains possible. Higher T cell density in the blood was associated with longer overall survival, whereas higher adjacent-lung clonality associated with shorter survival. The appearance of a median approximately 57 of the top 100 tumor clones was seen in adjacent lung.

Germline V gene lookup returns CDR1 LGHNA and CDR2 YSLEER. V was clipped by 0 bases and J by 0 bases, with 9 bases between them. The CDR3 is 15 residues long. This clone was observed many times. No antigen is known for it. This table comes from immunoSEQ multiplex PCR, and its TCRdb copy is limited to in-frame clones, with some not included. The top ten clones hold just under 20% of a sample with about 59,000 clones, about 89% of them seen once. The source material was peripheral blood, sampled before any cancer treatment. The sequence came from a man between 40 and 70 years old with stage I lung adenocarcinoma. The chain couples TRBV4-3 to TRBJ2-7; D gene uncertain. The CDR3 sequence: CASSQDVGNSYEQYF. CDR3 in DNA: TGCGCCAGCAGCCAAGATGTAGGAAACTCCTACGAGCAGTACTTC.